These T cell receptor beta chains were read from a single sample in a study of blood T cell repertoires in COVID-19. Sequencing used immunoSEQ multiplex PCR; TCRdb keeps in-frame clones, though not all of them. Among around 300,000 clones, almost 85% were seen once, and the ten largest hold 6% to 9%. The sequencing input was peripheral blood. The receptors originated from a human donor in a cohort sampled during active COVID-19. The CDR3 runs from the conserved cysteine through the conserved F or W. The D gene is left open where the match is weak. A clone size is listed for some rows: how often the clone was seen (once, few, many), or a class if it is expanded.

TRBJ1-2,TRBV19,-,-,CAAALPGEYGYTF,TGTGCCGCAGCCCTGCCCGGGGAGTACGGCTACACCTTC
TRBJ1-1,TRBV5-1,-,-,CASSFGIPLKDIPEAFF,TGCGCCAGCAGCTTCGGTATTCCCCTCAAAGACATCCCTGAAGCTTTCTTT
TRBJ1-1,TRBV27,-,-,CASSGRNTEAFF,TGTGCCAGCAGCGGGAGGAACACTGAAGCTTTCTTT
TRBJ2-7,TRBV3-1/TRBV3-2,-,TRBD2,CASSPGLAGYEQYF,TGTGCCAGCAGCCCGGGACTAGCGGGATACGAGCAGTACTTC
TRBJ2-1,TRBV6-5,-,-,CASSPPPARNNEQFF,TGTGCCAGCAGTCCACCGCCAGCCAGGAATAATGAGCAGTTCTTC
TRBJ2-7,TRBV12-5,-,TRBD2,CASGTSGGKLGYEQYF,TGTGCTAGTGGAACTAGCGGGGGTAAGCTCGGTTACGAGCAGTACTTC
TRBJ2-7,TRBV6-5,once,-,CASLLAGYEQYF,TGTGCCAGCCTATTGGCGGGCTACGAGCAGTACTTC
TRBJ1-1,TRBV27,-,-,CASSLRVQVGDTEAFF,TGTGCCAGCAGTTTAAGGGTACAGGTCGGCGACACTGAAGCTTTCTTT
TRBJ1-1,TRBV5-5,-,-,CASSLDRVDTEAFF,TGTGCCAGCAGCTTGGACAGGGTGGACACTGAAGCTTTCTTT
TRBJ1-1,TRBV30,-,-,CAWSVGGRNTEAFF,TGTGCCTGGAGTGTCGGTGGGAGGAACACTGAAGCTTTCTTT
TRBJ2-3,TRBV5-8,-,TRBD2,CASSLAKSPGRGTDTQYF,TGTGCCAGCAGCTTGGCCAAGAGCCCAGGGAGGGGAACAGATACGCAGTATTTT
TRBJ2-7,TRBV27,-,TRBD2,CASSLGSGTNNYEQYF,TGTGCCAGCAGCTTAGGCTCCGGGACTAATAACTACGAGCAGTACTTC
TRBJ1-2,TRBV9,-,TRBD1,CASSVAVDPGGHHYGYTF,TGTGCCAGCAGCGTAGCGGTAGATCCAGGGGGACACCACTATGGCTACACCTTC
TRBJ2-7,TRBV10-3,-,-,CAISEQGYEQYF,TGTGCCATCAGTGAACAGGGTTACGAGCAGTACTTC
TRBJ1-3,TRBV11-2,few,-,CASSLERKSSGNTIYF,TGTGCCAGCAGCTTAGAGAGGAAAAGCTCTGGAAACACCATATATTTT
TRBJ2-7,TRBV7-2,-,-,CASSSYLASEQYF,TGTGCCAGCAGCTCATATCTAGCGTCCGAGCAGTACTTC
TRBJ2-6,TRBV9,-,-,CASSPHISGANVLTF,TGTGCCAGCAGCCCCCACATCTCTGGGGCCAACGTCCTGACTTTC
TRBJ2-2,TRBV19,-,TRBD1,CASRDRGAGELFF,TGTGCCTCCCGGGACAGGGGGGCCGGGGAGCTGTTTTTT
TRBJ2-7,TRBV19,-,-,CASSITPTYEQYF,TGTGCCAGTAGTATAACACCGACCTACGAGCAGTACTTC
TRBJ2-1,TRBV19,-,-,CASQQDSYNEQFF,TGTGCCAGTCAACAGGACTCCTACAATGAGCAGTTCTTC
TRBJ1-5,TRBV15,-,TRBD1,CATSRWDRGRVDPRYSNQPQHF,TGTGCCACCAGCCGTTGGGACAGGGGGCGTGTAGACCCTCGGTATAGCAATCAGCCCCAGCATTTT
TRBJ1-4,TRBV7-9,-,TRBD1,CASSLDRGREKLFF,TGTGCCAGCAGCTTGGACAGGGGGCGAGAAAAACTGTTTTTT
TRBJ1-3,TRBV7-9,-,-,CASSPGTTSSGNTIYF,TGTGCCAGCAGCCCCGGGACAACTAGCTCTGGAAACACCATATATTTT
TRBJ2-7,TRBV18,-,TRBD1,CASSPFRDRVGYEQYF,TGTGCCAGCTCACCATTCCGGGACAGGGTAGGCTACGAGCAGTACTTC
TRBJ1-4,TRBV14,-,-,CASSQEAGNEKLFF,TGTGCCAGCAGCCAAGAGGCAGGGAATGAAAAACTGTTTTTT
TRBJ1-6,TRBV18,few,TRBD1,CASSLVGQGNSPLHF,TGTGCCAGCTCACTAGTAGGACAGGGGAATTCACCCCTCCACTTT
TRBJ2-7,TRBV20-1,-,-,CSARGREQYF,TGCAGTGCTAGGGGGCGCGAGCAGTACTTC
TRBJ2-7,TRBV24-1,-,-,CASDIRGAYRSYEQYF,TGTGCCTCCGATATCCGGGGGGCCTATCGATCCTACGAGCAGTACTTC
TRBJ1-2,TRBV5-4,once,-,CASSSPGDYGYTF,TGTGCCAGCAGCAGCCCGGGGGACTATGGCTACACCTTC
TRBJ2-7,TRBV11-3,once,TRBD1,CASSPSGTGGDYEQYF,TGTGCCAGCAGCCCGTCCGGGACAGGGGGCGACTACGAGCAGTACTTC
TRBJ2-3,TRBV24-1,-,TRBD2,CATSAGVAGVTDTQYF,TGTGCCACCAGTGCTGGGGTAGCGGGGGTAACAGATACGCAGTATTTT
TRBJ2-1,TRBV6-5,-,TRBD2,CASSYSGSGRYNEQFF,TGTGCCAGCAGTTACTCAGGTAGCGGGAGGTACAATGAGCAGTTCTTC
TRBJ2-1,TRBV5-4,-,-,CASSFGLNEQFF,TGTGCCAGCAGCTTTGGGCTCAATGAGCAGTTCTTC
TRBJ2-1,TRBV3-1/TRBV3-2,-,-,CAARGGSLNEQFF,TGTGCCGCTCGCGGGGGCTCCCTTAATGAGCAGTTCTTC
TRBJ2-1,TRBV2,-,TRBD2,CASSERTGGYNEQFF,TGTGCCAGCAGTGAAAGGACGGGGGGATACAATGAGCAGTTCTTC
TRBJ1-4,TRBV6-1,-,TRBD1,CASSGRVGTGDEKLFF,TGTGCCAGCAGTGGTAGGGTTGGGACAGGGGATGAAAAACTGTTTTTT
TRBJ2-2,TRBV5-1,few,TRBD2,CASSLRLAGGTGELFF,TGCGCCAGCAGCTTGAGACTAGCGGGAGGCACCGGGGAGCTGTTTTTT
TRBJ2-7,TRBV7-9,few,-,CASSFPGAVYEQYF,TGTGCCAGCAGCTTCCCAGGGGCAGTGTACGAGCAGTACTTC
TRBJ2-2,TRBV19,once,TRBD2,CASMRIAGRNTGELFF,TGTGCCAGTATGAGGATAGCGGGGCGGAACACCGGGGAGCTGTTTTTT